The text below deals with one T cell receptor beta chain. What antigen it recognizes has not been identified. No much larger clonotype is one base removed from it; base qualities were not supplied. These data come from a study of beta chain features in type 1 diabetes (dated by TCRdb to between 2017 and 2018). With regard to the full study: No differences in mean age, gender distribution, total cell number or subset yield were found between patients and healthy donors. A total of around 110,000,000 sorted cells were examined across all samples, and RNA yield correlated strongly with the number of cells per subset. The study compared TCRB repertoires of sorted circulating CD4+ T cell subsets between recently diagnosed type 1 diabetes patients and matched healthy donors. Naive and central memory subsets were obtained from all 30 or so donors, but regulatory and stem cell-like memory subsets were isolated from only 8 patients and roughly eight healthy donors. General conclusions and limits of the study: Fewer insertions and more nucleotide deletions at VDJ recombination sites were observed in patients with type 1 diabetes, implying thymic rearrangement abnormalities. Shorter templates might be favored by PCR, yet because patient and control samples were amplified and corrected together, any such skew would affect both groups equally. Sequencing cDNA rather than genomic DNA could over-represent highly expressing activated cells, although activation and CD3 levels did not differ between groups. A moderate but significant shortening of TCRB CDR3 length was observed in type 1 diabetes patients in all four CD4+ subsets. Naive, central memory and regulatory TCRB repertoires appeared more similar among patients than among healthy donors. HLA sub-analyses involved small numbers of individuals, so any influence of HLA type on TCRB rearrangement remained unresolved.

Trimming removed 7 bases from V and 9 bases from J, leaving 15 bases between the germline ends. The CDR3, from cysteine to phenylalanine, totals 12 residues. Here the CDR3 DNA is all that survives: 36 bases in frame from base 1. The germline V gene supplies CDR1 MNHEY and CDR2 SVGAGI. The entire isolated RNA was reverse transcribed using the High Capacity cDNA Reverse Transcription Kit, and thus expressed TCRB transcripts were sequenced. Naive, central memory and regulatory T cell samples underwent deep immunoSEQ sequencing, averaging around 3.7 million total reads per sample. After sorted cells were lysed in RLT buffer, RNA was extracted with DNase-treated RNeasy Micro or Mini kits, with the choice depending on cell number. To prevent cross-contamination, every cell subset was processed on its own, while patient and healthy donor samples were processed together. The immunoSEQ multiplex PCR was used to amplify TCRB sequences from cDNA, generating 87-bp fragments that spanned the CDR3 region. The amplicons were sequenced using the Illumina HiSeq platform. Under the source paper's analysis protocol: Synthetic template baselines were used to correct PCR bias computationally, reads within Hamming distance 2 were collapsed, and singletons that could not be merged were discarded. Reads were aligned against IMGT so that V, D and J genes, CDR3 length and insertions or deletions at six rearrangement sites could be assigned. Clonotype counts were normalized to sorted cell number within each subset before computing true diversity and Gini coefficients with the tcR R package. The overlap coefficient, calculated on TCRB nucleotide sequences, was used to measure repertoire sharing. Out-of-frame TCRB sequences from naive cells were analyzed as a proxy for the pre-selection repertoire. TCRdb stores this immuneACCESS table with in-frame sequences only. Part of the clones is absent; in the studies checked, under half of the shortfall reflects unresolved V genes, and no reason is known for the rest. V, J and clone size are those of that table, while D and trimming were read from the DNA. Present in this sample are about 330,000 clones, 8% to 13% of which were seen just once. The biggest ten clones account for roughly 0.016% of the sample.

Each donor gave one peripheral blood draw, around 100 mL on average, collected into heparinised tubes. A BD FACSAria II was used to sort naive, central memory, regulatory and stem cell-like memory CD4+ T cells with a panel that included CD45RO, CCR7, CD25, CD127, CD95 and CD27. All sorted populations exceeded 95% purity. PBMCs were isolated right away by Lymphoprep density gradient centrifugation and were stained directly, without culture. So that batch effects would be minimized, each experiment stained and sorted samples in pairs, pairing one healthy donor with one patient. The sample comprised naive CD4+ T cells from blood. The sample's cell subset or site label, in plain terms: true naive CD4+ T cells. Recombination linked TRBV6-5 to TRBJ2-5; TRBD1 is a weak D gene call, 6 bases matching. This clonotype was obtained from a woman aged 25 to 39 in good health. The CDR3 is CASNGQPPAQYF. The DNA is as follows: TGTGCCAGCAACGGACAGCCTCCTGCCCAGTACTTC.